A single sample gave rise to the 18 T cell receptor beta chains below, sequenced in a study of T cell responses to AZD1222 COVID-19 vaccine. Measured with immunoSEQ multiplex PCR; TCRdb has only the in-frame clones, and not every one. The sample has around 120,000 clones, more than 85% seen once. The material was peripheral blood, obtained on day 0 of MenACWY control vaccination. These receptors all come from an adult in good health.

Here the CDR3 reads CASSLGQGTNEKLFF. The CDR3 bases are TGTGCCAGCAGCTTAGGACAGGGAACTAATGAAAAACTGTTTTTT. V gene TRBV11-3 combines with J gene TRBJ1-4; the match to TRBD1 covers 7 bases. CDR3 length equals 15 residues. The germline V gene encodes CDR1 SGHNT and CDR2 YENEEA. V shed 1 base and J 1 base; nucleotides not matched to a gene: 0.

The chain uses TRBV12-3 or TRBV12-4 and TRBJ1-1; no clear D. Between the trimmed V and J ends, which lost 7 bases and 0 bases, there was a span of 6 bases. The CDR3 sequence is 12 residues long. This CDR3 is CASKYLNTEAFF. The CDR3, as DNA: TGTGCCAGCAAATATCTGAACACTGAAGCTTTCTTT.

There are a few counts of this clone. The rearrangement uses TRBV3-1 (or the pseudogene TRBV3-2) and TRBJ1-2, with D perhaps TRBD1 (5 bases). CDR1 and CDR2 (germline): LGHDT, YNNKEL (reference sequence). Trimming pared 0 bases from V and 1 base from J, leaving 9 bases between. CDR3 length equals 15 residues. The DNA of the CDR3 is TGTGCCAGCAGCCAAGAGGGCACAGGTAACTATGGCTACACCTTC. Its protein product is CASSQEGTGNYGYTF.

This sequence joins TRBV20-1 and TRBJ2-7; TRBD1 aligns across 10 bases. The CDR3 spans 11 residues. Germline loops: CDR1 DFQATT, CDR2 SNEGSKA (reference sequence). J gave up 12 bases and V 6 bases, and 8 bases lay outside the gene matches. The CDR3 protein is CSARTGQGLYF. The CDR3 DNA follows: TGCAGTGCGCGAACGGGACAGGGGTTGTACTTC.

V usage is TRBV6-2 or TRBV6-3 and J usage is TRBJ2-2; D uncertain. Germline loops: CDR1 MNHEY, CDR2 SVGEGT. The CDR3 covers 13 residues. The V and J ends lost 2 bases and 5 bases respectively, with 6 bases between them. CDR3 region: CASSYHRTGELFF. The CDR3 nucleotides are TGTGCCAGCAGTTACCACCGGACCGGGGAGCTGTTTTTT.

CDR3 nucleotide sequence: TGTGCCAGCAGCTTCGGACTAGCGGGAGGGTTTGACGAGCAGTACTTC. The encoded protein is CASSFGLAGGFDEQYF. The chain uses TRBV7-9 and TRBJ2-7, with TRBD2 matching over 15 bases. The CDR3 contains 16 residues. V lost 3 bases to trimming and J lost 5 bases; unmatched junction nucleotides: 5. Germline V gene lookup returns CDR1 SEHNR and CDR2 FQNEAQ (reference sequence).

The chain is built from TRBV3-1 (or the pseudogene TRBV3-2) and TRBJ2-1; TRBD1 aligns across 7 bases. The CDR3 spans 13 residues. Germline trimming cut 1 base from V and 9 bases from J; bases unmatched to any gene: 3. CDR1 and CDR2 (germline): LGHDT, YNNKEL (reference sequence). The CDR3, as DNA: TGTGCCAGCAGCCAAGGGACAGGCGGTGAGCAGTTCTTC. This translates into CASSQGTGGEQFF.

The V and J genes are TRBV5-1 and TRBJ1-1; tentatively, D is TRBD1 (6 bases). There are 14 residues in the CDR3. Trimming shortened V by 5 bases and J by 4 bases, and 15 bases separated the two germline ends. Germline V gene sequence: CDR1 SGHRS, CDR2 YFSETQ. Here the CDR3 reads CASRQGGGPTEAFF. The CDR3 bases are TGCGCCAGCAGGCAAGGGGGGGGCCCCACTGAAGCTTTCTTT.

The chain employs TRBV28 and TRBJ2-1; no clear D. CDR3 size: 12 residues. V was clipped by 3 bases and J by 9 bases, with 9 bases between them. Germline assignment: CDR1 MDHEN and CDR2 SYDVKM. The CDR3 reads CASSFLGREQFF. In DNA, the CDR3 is TGTGCCAGCAGTTTTCTGGGCCGTGAGCAGTTCTTC.

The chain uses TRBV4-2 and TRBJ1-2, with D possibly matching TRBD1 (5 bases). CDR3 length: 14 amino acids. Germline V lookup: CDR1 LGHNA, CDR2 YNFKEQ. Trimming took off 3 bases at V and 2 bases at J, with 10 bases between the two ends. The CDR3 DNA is TGTGCCAGCAGCCAGTCTCAGGGAAACTATGGCTACACCTTC. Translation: CASSQSQGNYGYTF.

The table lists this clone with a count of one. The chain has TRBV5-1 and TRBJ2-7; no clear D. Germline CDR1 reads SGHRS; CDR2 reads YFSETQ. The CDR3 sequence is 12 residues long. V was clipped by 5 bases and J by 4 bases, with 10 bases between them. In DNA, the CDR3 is TGCGCCAGCAGTCCCGACTTATACGAGCAGTACTTC. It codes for CASSPDLYEQYF. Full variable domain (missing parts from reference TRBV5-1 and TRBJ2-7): KAGVTQTPRYLIKTRGQQVTLSCSPISGHRSVSWYQQTPGQGLQFLFEYFSETQRNKGNFPGRFSGRQFSNSRSEMNVSTLELGDSALYLCASSPDLYEQYFGPGTRLTVT.

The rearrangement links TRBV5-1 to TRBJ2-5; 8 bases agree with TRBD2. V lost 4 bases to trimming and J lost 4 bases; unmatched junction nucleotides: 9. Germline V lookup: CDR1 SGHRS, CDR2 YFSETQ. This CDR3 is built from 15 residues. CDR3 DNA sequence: TGCGCCAGCAGCCCCAGAGCGGGAGCGGGAGAGACCCAGTACTTC. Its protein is CASSPRAGAGETQYF.

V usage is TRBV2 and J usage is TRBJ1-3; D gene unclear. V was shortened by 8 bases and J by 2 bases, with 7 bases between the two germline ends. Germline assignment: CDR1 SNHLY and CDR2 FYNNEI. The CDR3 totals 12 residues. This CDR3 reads CASGTAGNTIYF. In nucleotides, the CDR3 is TGTGCCAGCGGTACGGCTGGAAACACCATATATTTT.

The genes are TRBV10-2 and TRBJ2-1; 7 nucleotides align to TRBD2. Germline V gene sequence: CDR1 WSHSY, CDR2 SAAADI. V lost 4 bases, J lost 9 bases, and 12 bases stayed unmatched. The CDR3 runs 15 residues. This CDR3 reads CASSVAGAHNIEQFF. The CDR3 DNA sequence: TGCGCCAGCAGTGTGGCGGGAGCGCACAACATTGAGCAGTTCTTC.

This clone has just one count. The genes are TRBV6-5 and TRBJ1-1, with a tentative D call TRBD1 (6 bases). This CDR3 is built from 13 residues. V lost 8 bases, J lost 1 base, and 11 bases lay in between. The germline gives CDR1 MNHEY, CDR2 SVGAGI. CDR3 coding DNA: TGTGCCAGCGCGGCCAGGGGGAACACTGAAGCTTTCTTT. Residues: CASAARGNTEAFF.

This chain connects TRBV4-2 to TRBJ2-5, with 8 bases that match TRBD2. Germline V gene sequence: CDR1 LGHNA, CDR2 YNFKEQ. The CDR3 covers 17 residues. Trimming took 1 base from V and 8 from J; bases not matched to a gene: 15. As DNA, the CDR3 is TGTGCCAGCAGCCAAGCCGACCTGGGACTAGACTCCCCTACCCAGTACTTC. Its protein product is CASSQADLGLDSPTQYF.

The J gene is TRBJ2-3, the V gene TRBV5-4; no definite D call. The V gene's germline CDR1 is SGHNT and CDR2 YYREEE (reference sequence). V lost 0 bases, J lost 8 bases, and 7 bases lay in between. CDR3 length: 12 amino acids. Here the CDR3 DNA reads TGTGCCAGCAGCTTGGACCCGGGTACGCAGTATTTT. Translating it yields CASSLDPGTQYF.

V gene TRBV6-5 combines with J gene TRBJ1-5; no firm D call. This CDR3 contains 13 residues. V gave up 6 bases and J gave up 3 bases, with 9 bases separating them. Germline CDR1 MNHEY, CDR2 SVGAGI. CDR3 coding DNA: TGTGCCAGCAGCGAGGTGATCAATCAGCCCCAGCATTTT. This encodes CASSEVINQPQHF.